This T cell receptor beta chain emerged from a study of blood T cell repertoires in COVID-19. Study-wide context: From the United States, Italy and Spain came samples of acute and convalescent COVID-19.

Repertoires were generated with immunoSEQ multiplex PCR, while TCRdb's copy carries only in-frame clones and drops some. The table shows 250,000 to 350,000 clones, with 90% occurring only once. The germline V gene has CDR1 LGHNA and CDR2 YNFKEQ. The CDR3 loop spans 16 amino acids. V was pared by 1 base and J by 4 bases, with 4 bases of the junction left unmatched. V gene TRBV4-2 combines with J gene TRBJ2-1, with TRBD2 matching 10 bases. Sequencing used PBMCs or T cells enriched from blood (not recorded which). The receptor comes from a woman in her late teens or twenties with acute COVID-19. CDR3 nucleotides: TGTGCCAGCAGCCAAGTAGCTAGCGGGAGTTACAATGAGCAGTTCTTC. Translation gives CASSQVASGSYNEQFF.